This T cell receptor beta chain stems from a study of blood T cell repertoires in COVID-19. Germline assignment: CDR1 SGHRS and CDR2 YFSETQ. With 3 bases clipped from V and 5 bases from J, the junction kept 6 bases outside the gene matches. There are 14 residues in the CDR3. Using immunoSEQ multiplex PCR, the repertoire was profiled, and TCRdb retains in-frame clones only, with some absent. The sample gives more than 200,000 clones, about 85% of which show up once; 1.5% to 2% is in the top ten. The chain uses TRBV5-1 and TRBJ2-5, with 8 nucleotides matching TRBD2. What was sequenced was peripheral blood. The origin of this receptor is a man between 70 and 80 years old with acute or convalescent COVID-19. This chain's CDR3 is CASSSSGSRETQYF. CDR3 coding DNA: TGCGCCAGCAGCTCGAGCGGGAGTAGGGAGACCCAGTACTTC.